Listed below are T cell receptor beta chains from one sample, sequenced in a study of cytomegalovirus exposure and HLA in healthy donors. Assay used: immunoSEQ multiplex PCR; TCRdb lists only in-frame clones, some missing. The sample lists 250,000 to 400,000 clones, approximately 86% occurring once. The sample consisted of PBMCs. Receptors originate from a man aged 25 to 40 in good health and CMV-seronegative. The CDR3 runs from the conserved cysteine through the conserved F or W. The D gene is left open where the match is weak. A clone size is listed for some rows: how often the clone was seen (once, few, many), or a class if it is expanded.

CDR3nt	CDR3aa	len	d_gene	abundance	v_gene	j_gene
TGTGCCAGCAGTTCCAGGGTACCGAACACTGAAGCTTTCTTT	CASSSRVPNTEAFF	14	.	once	TRBV6-5	TRBJ1-1
TGCGCCAGCAGACAAACGACAGGGGAAACCGGGGAGCTGTTTTTT	CASRQTTGETGELFF	15	TRBD1	.	TRBV10-2	TRBJ2-2
TGTGCCAGCAGCTCAAATCAGGCGGGCTACACCTTC	CASSSNQAGYTF	12	.	.	TRBV7-8	TRBJ1-2
TGTGCCAGCAGTGAGGGACTCTGGGCAGGGTCTCTAAGCGAGCAGTACTTC	CASSEGLWAGSLSEQYF	17	.	.	TRBV6-1	TRBJ2-7
TGCGCCAGCTTTATAGCGGGAGCGAACACCGGGGAGCTGTTTTTT	CASFIAGANTGELFF	15	TRBD2	.	TRBV5-1	TRBJ2-2
TGTGCCAGCAGTTACTCGAGTCAGGGGTCACCCCTCCACTTT	CASSYSSQGSPLHF	14	.	few	TRBV6-5	TRBJ1-6
TGCGCCAGCAGCTTGGGGATACAGGGGCAAGAGACCCAGTACTTC	CASSLGIQGQETQYF	15	TRBD1	.	TRBV5-1	TRBJ2-5
TGTGCCAGCAGCCCGGGACAAAATGAGTCCCCCGGGGAGCTGTTTTTT	CASSPGQNESPGELFF	16	.	.	TRBV5-5	TRBJ2-2
TGTGCCAGCACCCTTACAGGGGAGGTTAATTCACCCCTCCACTTT	CASTLTGEVNSPLHF	15	TRBD1	.	TRBV6-5	TRBJ1-6
TGTGCCAGCAGTGAAGGAGCCGGGTTCAATGAAAAACTGTTTTTT	CASSEGAGFNEKLFF	15	.	.	TRBV6-1	TRBJ1-4
TGTGCCAGCAGCTTGATCAGGGGAGTGGACGGCTACACCTTC	CASSLIRGVDGYTF	14	.	.	TRBV7-9	TRBJ1-2
TGTGCCAGTAGTATAGGGCTGGACTATGGCTACACCTTC	CASSIGLDYGYTF	13	.	.	TRBV19	TRBJ1-2
TGTGCCAGCAGCCAAACGTCAGGGAAGGACACTGAAGCTTTCTTT	CASSQTSGKDTEAFF	15	.	.	TRBV4-2	TRBJ1-1
TGTGCCAGCAGCTTAACTCCAGATACGCAGTATTTT	CASSLTPDTQYF	12	.	.	TRBV7-2	TRBJ2-3
TGTGCCAGCAGCCTAACCTCTAGCGGGGGGACCCAAGAGACCCAGTACTTC	CASSLTSSGGTQETQYF	17	TRBD2	.	TRBV11-2	TRBJ2-5
TGCGCCAGCAGTTTTAGCGGGGGGGCAACCTACGAGCAGTACTTC	CASSFSGGATYEQYF	15	TRBD2	.	TRBV5-1	TRBJ2-7
TGCGCCAGCAGCTGGACTAGCGGGGTGGGAAATGAGCAGTTCTTC	CASSWTSGVGNEQFF	15	TRBD2	.	TRBV5-1	TRBJ2-1
TGTGCCAGTAGTCCCGACAGGGGGCAGGACGAGCAGTACTTC	CASSPDRGQDEQYF	14	TRBD1	.	TRBV19	TRBJ2-7
TGTGCTAGTGGTTTGCTGGACAGCCAAGAGACCCAGTACTTC	CASGLLDSQETQYF	14	.	.	TRBV12-5	TRBJ2-5
TGTGCCAGCAGCGGAATAGCGGGGGGGACAGAGACCCAGTACTTC	CASSGIAGGTETQYF	15	TRBD2	.	TRBV6-5	TRBJ2-5
TGTGCCAGCAGTCAAATGACAGGCTTGGCTGGCTACACCTTC	CASSQMTGLAGYTF	14	.	few	TRBV2	TRBJ1-2
TGTGCCAGCAGCCCCCGGGGGACGGGCTGGTACGAGCAGTACTTC	CASSPRGTGWYEQYF	15	.	.	TRBV27	TRBJ2-7